This is a list of T cell receptor beta chains from one sample in a study of post-analysis software for immune sequencing data. TCRdb independently ran MiXCR on the PCR reads; one entry per CDR3 protein. The data hold a few hundred thousand distinct CDR3 sequences, with roughly 46% observed a single time. Sample: blood. The receptors were gathered from a girl aged 10 to 17 with multiple sclerosis. The conserved cysteine and the conserved F or W are not part of the CDR3 here. D genes are given only for firm matches. Rows give clone size only sometimes, using once, few, many, or a class for an expanded clone.

9	NA	TRBJ2-7	NA	TRBV28	ASSLVVEQY
13	few	TRBJ2-1	NA	TRBV5-1	ASSLEGGATSEQF
12	NA	TRBJ2-3	TRBD2	TRBV5-1	ASSSGGVADTQY
10	few	TRBJ1-2	TRBD1	TRBV20-1	SASRGGDGYT
14	NA	TRBJ1-5	NA	TRBV20-1	SANPNGVTSNQPQH
12	few	TRBJ2-7	NA	TRBV11-2	ASSSSAGSGEQY
13	once	TRBJ1-5	NA	TRBV7-9	ASSLEQALYQPQH
11	NA	TRBJ2-7	TRBD2	TRBV20-1	SARDLAGVEQY
13	few	TRBJ2-7	TRBD1	TRBV6-5	ASSYLPDRAYEQY
11	NA	TRBJ1-2	TRBD1	TRBV6-1	AIGTGTDYGYT
13	NA	TRBJ2-3	TRBD1	TRBV5-1	ASSPQGTGADTQY
15	NA	TRBJ2-7	NA	TRBV19	ASSIKAAGTGDYEQY
13	NA	TRBJ1-4	NA	TRBV6-1	ASSNTRSFGEKLF
15	few	TRBJ2-1	TRBD2	TRBV28	ASSTIRTSGSYNEQF
11	NA	TRBJ2-1	TRBD2	TRBV2	ASIRDYLNEQF
13	NA	TRBJ2-3	TRBD2	TRBV28	ASLTAGRPGDTQY
13	NA	TRBJ1-2	NA	TRBV4-1	ASSLTVRGEYGYT
12	NA	TRBJ2-5	NA	TRBV5-6	ASSLDRREETQY
15	few	TRBJ2-1	NA	TRBV5-1	ASSFSIGQAGRNEQF
13	NA	TRBJ2-1	TRBD1	TRBV7-2	ASSTGTGGRNEQF
14	NA	TRBJ2-6	NA	TRBV5-1	ASSPPTGAGANVLT
15	NA	TRBJ2-1	TRBD2	TRBV28	ASSFLQGAGVANEQF
12	NA	TRBJ1-1	TRBD1	TRBV28	ASSTGQVNTEAF
13	few	TRBJ2-3	TRBD2	TRBV28	ASRGWVAGTDTQY